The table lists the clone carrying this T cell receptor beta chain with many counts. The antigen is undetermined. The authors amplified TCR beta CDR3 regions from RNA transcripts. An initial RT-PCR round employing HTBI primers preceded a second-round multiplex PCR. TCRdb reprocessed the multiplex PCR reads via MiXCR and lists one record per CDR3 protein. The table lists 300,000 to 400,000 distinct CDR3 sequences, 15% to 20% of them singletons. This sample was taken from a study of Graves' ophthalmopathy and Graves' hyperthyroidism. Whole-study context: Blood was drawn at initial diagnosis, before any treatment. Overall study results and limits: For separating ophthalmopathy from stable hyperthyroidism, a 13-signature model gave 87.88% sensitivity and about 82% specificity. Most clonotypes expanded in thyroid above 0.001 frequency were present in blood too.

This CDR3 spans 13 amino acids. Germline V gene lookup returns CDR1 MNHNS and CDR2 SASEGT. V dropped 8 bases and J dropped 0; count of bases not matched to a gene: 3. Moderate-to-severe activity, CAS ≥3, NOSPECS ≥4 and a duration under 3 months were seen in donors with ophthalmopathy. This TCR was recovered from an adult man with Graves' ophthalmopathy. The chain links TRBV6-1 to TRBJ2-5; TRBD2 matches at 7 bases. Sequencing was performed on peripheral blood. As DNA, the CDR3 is TGTGCCAGCTTGGGGGGGGACCAAGAGACCCAGTACTTC. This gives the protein CASLGGDQETQYF.